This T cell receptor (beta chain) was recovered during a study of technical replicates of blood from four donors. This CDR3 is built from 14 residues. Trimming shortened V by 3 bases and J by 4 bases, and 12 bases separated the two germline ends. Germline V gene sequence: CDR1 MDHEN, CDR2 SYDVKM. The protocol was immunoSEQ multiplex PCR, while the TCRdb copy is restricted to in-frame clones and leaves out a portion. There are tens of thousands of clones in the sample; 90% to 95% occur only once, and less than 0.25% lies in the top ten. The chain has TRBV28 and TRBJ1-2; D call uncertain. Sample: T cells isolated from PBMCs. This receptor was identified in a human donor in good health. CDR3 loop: CASSLPGFVYGYTF. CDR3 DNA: TGTGCCAGCAGTTTGCCGGGATTCGTCTATGGCTACACCTTC.